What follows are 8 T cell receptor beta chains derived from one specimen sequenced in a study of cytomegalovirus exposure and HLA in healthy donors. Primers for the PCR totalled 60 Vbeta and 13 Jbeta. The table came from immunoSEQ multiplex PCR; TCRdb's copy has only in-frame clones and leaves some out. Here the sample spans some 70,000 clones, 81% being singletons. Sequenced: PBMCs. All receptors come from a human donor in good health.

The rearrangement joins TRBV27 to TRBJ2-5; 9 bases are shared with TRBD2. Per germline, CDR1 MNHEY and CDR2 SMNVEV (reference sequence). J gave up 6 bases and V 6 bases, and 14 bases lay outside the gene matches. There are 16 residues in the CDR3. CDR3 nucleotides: TGTGCCAGCAGAGAGAGCGGGGGGTCCCCCCCCAAGACCCAGTACTTC. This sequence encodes CASRESGGSPPKTQYF.

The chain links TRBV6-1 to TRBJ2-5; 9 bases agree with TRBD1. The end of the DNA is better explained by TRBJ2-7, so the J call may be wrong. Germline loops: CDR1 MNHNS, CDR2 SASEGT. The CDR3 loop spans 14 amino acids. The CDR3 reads CASIVQGALHEQYF. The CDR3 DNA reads TGTGCCAGCATCGTACAGGGGGCGTTACACGAGCAGTACTTC.

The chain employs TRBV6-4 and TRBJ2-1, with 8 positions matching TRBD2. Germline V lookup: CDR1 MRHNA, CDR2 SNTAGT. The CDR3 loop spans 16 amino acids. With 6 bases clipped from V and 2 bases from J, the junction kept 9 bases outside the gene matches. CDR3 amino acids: CASSPSGGGTYNEQFF. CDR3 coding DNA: TGTGCCAGCAGCCCCAGCGGCGGGGGGACCTACAATGAGCAGTTCTTC.

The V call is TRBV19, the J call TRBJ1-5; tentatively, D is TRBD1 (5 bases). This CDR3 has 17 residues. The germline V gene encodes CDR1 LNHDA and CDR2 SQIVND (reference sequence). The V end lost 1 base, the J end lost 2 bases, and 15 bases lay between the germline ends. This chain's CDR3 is CASSIGGAGRGNQPQHF. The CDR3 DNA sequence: TGTGCCAGTAGTATAGGTGGTGCAGGGCGAGGCAATCAGCCCCAGCATTTT.

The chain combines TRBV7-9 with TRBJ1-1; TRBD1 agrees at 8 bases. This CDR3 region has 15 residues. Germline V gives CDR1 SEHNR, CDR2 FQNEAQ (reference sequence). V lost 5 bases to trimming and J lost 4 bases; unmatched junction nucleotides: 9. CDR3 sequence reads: CASSARTGRATEAFF. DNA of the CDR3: TGTGCCAGCAGCGCCCGGACAGGGAGAGCCACTGAAGCTTTCTTT.

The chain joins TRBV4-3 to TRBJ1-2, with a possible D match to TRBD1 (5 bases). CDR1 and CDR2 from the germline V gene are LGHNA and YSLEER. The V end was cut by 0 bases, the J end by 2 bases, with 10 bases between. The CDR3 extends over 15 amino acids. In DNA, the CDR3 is TGCGCCAGCAGCCAAGATTGGCAGGGAAACTATGGCTACACCTTC. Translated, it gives CASSQDWQGNYGYTF.

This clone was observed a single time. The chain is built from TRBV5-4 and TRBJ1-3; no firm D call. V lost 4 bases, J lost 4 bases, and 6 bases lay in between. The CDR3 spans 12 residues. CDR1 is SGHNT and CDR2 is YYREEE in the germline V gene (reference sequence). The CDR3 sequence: CASSTPGNTIYF. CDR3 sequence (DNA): TGTGCCAGCAGCACACCCGGAAACACCATATATTTT.

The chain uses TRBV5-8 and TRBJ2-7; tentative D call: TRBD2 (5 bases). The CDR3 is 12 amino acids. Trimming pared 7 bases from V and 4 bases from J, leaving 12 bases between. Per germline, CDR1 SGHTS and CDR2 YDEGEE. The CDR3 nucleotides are TGTGCCAGCGGACGGGGATTTTACGAGCAGTACTTC. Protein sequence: CASGRGFYEQYF.